This T cell receptor (beta chain) derives from a study of shared clonotypes between healthy human individuals. Regarding the study as a whole: Clonotype sharing across a few donors was observed for around 5% of naive CD4 clonotypes.

The germline V gene encodes CDR1 LNHDA and CDR2 SQIVND (reference sequence). CDR3 length: 15 residues. Trimming removed 5 bases at V and 3 bases at J, with 17 bases between. As concerns this clone: Its antigen is still unknown.

TCRdb's table, derived via immunoSEQ multiplex PCR, lists solely in-frame clones and lacks some. The sample carries about 1,800,000 clones, approximately 94% recorded once. Terminally differentiated effector memory CD45RA+ cells were excluded from the naive CD8 cells, which were CD45RO-negative and positively selected for CCR7. This sequence joins TRBV19 and TRBJ2-7; D is possibly TRBD1 (5 bases). The specimen was naive CD8+ T cells sorted from blood. This receptor was identified in a young man in good health. The chain's CDR3 is CASSSRQGNFYEQYF. Here the CDR3 DNA reads TGTGCCAGTAGTTCCCGGCAGGGTAATTTCTACGAGCAGTACTTC.